A selection of T cell receptor beta chains follows, all from one sample in a study of cytomegalovirus exposure and HLA in healthy donors. The data were produced by immunoSEQ multiplex PCR, yet TCRdb's version contains in-frame clones alone and is incomplete. The table lists some 130,000 clones, 70% to 85% of them singletons. The sequenced sample was PBMCs. The origin of the receptors is a man aged 40-49 years in good health and CMV-seropositive. Both conserved end residues are part of each CDR3. Fields, in order: clone size, J gene, D gene, V gene, CDR3 DNA, CDR3 protein. A D gene is named only where the DNA matches it firmly. Expanded clones get a size class; other rows say once, few or many, or leave the size out.

abundance: once; j_gene: TRBJ2-3; d_gene: TRBD2; v_gene: TRBV30; CDR3nt: TGTGCCTGGGCACGCCTGACTAGCGGGTCAACAGATACGCAGTATTTT; CDR3aa: CAWARLTSGSTDTQYF
abundance: -; j_gene: TRBJ2-3; d_gene: -; v_gene: TRBV10-3; CDR3nt: TGTGCCATCAAGGACAGTATCCTCACAGATACGCAGTATTTT; CDR3aa: CAIKDSILTDTQYF
abundance: -; j_gene: TRBJ2-7; d_gene: -; v_gene: TRBV20-1; CDR3nt: TGCAGTGCGGAACTAGGCGCCGAGCAGTACTTC; CDR3aa: CSAELGAEQYF
abundance: -; j_gene: TRBJ2-5; d_gene: -; v_gene: TRBV12-5; CDR3nt: TGTGCTAGTGGTTTACCAGGGAGAGGGGAGGCCCAGTACTTC; CDR3aa: CASGLPGRGEAQYF
abundance: -; j_gene: TRBJ2-7; d_gene: TRBD2; v_gene: TRBV25-1; CDR3nt: TGTGCCAGTCCACTAGCGGACTCCTACGAGCAGTACTTC; CDR3aa: CASPLADSYEQYF
abundance: many; j_gene: TRBJ1-6; d_gene: -; v_gene: TRBV6-4; CDR3nt: TGCCGCCACCGGGGGAAGGATTCACCCCTCCACTTT; CDR3aa: CRHRGKDSPLHF
abundance: -; j_gene: TRBJ2-7; d_gene: -; v_gene: TRBV29-1; CDR3nt: TGCAGCGTTGGCGGTCAGTCGAGCGAGCAGTACTTC; CDR3aa: CSVGGQSSEQYF
abundance: once; j_gene: TRBJ1-2; d_gene: -; v_gene: TRBV5-5; CDR3nt: TGTGCCAGCAGCTTGGACGAAACGAGAGGCTACACCTTC; CDR3aa: CASSLDETRGYTF
abundance: -; j_gene: TRBJ1-1; d_gene: -; v_gene: TRBV6-1; CDR3nt: TGTGCCAGCAGGGACCAGGGATACACTGAAGCTTTCTTT; CDR3aa: CASRDQGYTEAFF
abundance: -; j_gene: TRBJ1-1; d_gene: -; v_gene: TRBV5-1; CDR3nt: TGCGCCAGCAGCCTACAGGAAGGCACTGAAGCTTTCTTT; CDR3aa: CASSLQEGTEAFF
abundance: few; j_gene: TRBJ2-1; d_gene: -; v_gene: TRBV6-6; CDR3nt: TGTGCTATAGGAGGCGACTCCTATGAGCAGTTCTTC; CDR3aa: CAIGGDSYEQFF
abundance: -; j_gene: TRBJ2-7; d_gene: -; v_gene: TRBV7-9; CDR3nt: TGTGCCAGCAGCTTATTGCACGAGCAGTACTTC; CDR3aa: CASSLLHEQYF
abundance: few; j_gene: TRBJ1-3; d_gene: -; v_gene: TRBV18; CDR3nt: TGTGCCAGCTCACCAGGAATACAGGGAGACACCATATATTTT; CDR3aa: CASSPGIQGDTIYF
abundance: -; j_gene: TRBJ1-5; d_gene: TRBD1; v_gene: TRBV18; CDR3nt: TGTGCCAGCTCACCCGGGACAGGGGGCAACAATCAGCCCCAGCATTTT; CDR3aa: CASSPGTGGNNQPQHF
abundance: -; j_gene: TRBJ1-1; d_gene: TRBD1; v_gene: TRBV29-1; CDR3nt: TGCAGCGACGGGACAGGAGCTTTCTTT; CDR3aa: CSDGTGAFF
abundance: -; j_gene: TRBJ2-2; d_gene: -; v_gene: TRBV9; CDR3nt: TGTGCCAGCAGCGTAGTGTCGACCGGGGAGCTGTTTTTT; CDR3aa: CASSVVSTGELFF
abundance: -; j_gene: TRBJ1-1; d_gene: -; v_gene: TRBV19; CDR3nt: TGTGCCAGTAGTATGGAGGGGAACACTGAAGCTTTCTTT; CDR3aa: CASSMEGNTEAFF
abundance: few; j_gene: TRBJ2-5; d_gene: TRBD1; v_gene: TRBV7-9; CDR3nt: TGTGCCAGCGGGACAGGGGATAGAGAGACCCAGTACTTC; CDR3aa: CASGTGDRETQYF
abundance: -; j_gene: TRBJ2-2; d_gene: -; v_gene: TRBV7-6; CDR3nt: TGTGCCAGCAGCTTAGGTGGTGGGGCCGCCCGGTTAGCCGGGGAGCTGTTTTTT; CDR3aa: CASSLGGGAARLAGELFF
abundance: -; j_gene: TRBJ2-1; d_gene: TRBD2; v_gene: TRBV10-3; CDR3nt: TGTGCCATCAGTGGACTAGCGGGACGGGACGAGCAGTTCTTC; CDR3aa: CAISGLAGRDEQFF
abundance: -; j_gene: TRBJ1-2; d_gene: TRBD1; v_gene: TRBV4-1; CDR3nt: TGCGCCAGCAGCCAAGATCCGTCCAGGGGGCTTAACTATGGCTACACCTTC; CDR3aa: CASSQDPSRGLNYGYTF
abundance: -; j_gene: TRBJ2-7; d_gene: TRBD2; v_gene: TRBV5-5; CDR3nt: TGTGCCAGCAGTCGGGGGGACCGTCCTGACCTCTACGAGCAGTACTTC; CDR3aa: CASSRGDRPDLYEQYF